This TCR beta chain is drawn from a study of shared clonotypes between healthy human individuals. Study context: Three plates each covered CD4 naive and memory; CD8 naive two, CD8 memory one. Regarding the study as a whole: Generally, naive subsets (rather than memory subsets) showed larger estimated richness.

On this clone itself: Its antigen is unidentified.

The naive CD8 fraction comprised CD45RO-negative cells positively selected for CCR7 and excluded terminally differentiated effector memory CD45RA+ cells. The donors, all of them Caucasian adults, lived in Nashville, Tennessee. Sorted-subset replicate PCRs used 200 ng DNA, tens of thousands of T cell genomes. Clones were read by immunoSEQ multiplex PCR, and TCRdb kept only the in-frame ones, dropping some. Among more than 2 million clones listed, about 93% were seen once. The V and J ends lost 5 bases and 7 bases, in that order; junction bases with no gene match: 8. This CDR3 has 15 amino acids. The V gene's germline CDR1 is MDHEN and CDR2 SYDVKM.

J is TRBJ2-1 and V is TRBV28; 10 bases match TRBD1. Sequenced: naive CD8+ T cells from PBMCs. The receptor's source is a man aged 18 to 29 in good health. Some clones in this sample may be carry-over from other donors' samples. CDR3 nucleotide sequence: TGTGCCAGCAGTCTCCGGGACAGGGGTAGAAATGAGCAGTTCTTC. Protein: CASSLRDRGRNEQFF.